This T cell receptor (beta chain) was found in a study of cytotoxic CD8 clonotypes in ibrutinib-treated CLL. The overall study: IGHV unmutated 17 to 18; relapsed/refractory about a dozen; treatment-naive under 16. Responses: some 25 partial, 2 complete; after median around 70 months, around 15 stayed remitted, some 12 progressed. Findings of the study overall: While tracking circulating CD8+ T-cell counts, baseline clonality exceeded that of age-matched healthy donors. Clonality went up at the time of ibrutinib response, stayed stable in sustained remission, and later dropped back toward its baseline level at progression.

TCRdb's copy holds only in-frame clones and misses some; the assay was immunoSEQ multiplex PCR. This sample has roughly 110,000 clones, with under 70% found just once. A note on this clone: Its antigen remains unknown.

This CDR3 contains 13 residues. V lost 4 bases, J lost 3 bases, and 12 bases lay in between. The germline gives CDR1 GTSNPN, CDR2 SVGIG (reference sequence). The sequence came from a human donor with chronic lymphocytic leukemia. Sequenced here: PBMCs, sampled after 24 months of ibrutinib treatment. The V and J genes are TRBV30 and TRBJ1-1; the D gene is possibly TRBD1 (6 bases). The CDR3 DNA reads TGTGCCTGGACTGCACAGGGATACACTGAAGCTTTCTTT. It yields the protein CAWTAQGYTEAFF. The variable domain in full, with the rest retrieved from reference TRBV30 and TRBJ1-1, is SQTIHQWPATLVQPVGSPLSLECTVEGTSNPNLYWYRQAAGRGLQLLFYSVGIGQISSEVPQNLSASRPQDRQFILSSKKLLLSDSGFYLCAWTAQGYTEAFFGQGTRLTVV.